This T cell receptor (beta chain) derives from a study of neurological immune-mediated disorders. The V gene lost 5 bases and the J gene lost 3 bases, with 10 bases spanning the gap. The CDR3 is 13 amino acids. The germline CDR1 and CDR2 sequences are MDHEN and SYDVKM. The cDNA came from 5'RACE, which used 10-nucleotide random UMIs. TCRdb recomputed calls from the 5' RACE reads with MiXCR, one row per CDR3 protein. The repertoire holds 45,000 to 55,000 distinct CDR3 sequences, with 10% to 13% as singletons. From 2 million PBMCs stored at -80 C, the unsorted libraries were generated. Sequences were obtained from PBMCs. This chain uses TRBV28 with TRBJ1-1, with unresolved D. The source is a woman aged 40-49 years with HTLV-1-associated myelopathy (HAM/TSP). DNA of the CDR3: TGTGCCAGCAGTCTTGGGAGATACACTGAAGCTTTCTTT. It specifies CASSLGRYTEAFF. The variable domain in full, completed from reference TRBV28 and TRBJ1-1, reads DVKVTQSSRYLVKRTGEKVFLECVQDMDHENMFWYRQDPGLGLRLIYFSYDVKMKEKGDIPEGYSVSREKKERFSLILESASTNQTSMYLCASSLGRYTEAFFGQGTRLTVV.